This T cell receptor beta chain was obtained from a study of tumor and adjacent non-tumor tissue in lung cancer. TCRbeta libraries were built with three rounds of nested PCR, modified from ARM-PCR. TCRdb re-analysed the multiplex PCR reads in MiXCR, keeping a single row per CDR3 protein. The sample consists of about 76,000 distinct CDR3 sequences, approximately 78% of them appearing once. Study-wide results and caveats: TCR diversity was significantly greater in tumor than normal lung tissue.

The template was RNA from unsorted bulk tissue. Distant lung tissue was collected more than 3 cm away from the tumor edge. This clonotype has only one observation. What it binds is not known. V trimming: 4 bases; J trimming: 5 bases; junction bases outside the gene matches: 14. This CDR3 is 17 amino acids long. Germline V gives CDR1 LGHNA, CDR2 YSLEER. The sample consisted of distant non-tumor lung tissue. The rearrangement links TRBV4-3 to TRBJ2-3; TRBD1 aligns across 8 bases. This TCR was recovered from a man in his 60s with non-small cell lung cancer. The CDR3 region has the DNA TGCGCCAGCAGCCGCCAGGTCGGGACAGGATTCAGAGATACGCAGTATTTT. Translation gives CASSRQVGTGFRDTQYF.